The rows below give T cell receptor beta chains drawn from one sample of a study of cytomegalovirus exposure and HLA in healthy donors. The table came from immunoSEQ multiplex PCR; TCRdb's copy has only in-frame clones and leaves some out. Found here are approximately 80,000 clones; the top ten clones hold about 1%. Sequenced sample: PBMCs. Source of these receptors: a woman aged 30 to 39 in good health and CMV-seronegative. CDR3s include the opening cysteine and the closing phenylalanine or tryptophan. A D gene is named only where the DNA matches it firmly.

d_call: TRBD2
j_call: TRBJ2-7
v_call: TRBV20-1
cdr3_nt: TGCAGCGTGGTAGCGGGAGGCGAGCAGTACTTC
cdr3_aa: CSVVAGGEQYF

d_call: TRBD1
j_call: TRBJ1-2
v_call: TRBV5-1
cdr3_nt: TGCGCCAGCAGCATTGAGGGGGCGCTTTATGGCTACACCTTC
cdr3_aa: CASSIEGALYGYTF

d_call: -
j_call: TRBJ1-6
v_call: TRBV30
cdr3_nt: TGTGCCTGGAGTGAGCTTTATAATTCACCCCTCCACTTT
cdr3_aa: CAWSELYNSPLHF

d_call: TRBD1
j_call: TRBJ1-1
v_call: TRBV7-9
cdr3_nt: TGTGCCAGCAGCTTGGGGGGACAGTTCACTGAAGCTTTCTTT
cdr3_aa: CASSLGGQFTEAFF

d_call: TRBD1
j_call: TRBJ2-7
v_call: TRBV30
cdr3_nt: TGTGCCTGGAGTCCGACAGGGGGCGCGTACGAGCAGTACTTC
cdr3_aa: CAWSPTGGAYEQYF

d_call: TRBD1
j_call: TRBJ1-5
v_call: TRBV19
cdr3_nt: TGTGCCAGTACCACCGGGGGGACAGGGCATCAGCCCCAGCATTTT
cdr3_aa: CASTTGGTGHQPQHF

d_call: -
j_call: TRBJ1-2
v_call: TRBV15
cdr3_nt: TGTGCCACCAGCAGGGGGGCAGGAGCTAACTATGGCTACACCTTC
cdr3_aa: CATSRGAGANYGYTF

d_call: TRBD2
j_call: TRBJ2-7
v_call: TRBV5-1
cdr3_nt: TGCGCCAGCAGCCCCGGGACTACCTCCTACGAGCAGTACTTC
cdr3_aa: CASSPGTTSYEQYF

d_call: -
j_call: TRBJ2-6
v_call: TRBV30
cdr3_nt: TGTGCCTGGAATTTGGGACTTAGCCCCTCTGGGGCCAACGTCCTGACTTTC
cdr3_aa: CAWNLGLSPSGANVLTF

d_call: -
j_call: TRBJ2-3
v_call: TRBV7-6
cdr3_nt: TGTGCCAGCAGCTCCTTTGCAGATACGCAGTATTTT
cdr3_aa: CASSSFADTQYF

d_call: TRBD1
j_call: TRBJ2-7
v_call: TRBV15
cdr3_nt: TGTGCCACCAGCAGAGATATGGACAGGAGCTACGAGCAGTACTTC
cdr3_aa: CATSRDMDRSYEQYF

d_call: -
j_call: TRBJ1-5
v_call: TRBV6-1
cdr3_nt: TGTGCCAGCAGTGGTAGGGACAATTTTGATCAGCCCCAGCATTTT
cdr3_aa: CASSGRDNFDQPQHF

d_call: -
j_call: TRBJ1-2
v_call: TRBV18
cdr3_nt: TGTGCCAGCTCACCACTACAAGGGGGGGATAAAGATGGCTACACCTTC
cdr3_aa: CASSPLQGGDKDGYTF

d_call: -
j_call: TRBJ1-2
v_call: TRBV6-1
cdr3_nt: TGTGCCAGCAGTTCCCCCGGGGAATCGAACTATGGCTACACCTTC
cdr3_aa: CASSSPGESNYGYTF

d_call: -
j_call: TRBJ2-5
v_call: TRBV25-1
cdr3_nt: TGTGCCAGCAGTGATACCAGGGTGGAGACCCAGTACTTC
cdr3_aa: CASSDTRVETQYF

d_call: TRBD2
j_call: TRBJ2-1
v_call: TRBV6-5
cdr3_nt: TGTGCCAGCAGTTACTCCCTAGCGGGGGGGGTCAATGAGCAGTTCTTC
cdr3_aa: CASSYSLAGGVNEQFF

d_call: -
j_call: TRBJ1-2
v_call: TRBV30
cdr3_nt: TGTGCCGGGAGTGTTAGGACAGATGCTAACTATGGCTACACCTTC
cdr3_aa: CAGSVRTDANYGYTF

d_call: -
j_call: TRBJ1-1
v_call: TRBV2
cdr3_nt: TGTGCCAGCACCCCAGCTACGACAGCGAACACTGAAGCTTTCTTT
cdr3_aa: CASTPATTANTEAFF

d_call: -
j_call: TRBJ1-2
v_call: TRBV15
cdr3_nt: TGTGCCACCAGCAGAGATGCGGGGGACCGGGGGAACTATGGCTACACCTTC
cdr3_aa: CATSRDAGDRGNYGYTF

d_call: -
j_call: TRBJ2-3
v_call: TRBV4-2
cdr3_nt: TGTGCCAGCAGCCAAGATAGGGGAGATACGCAGTATTTT
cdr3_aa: CASSQDRGDTQYF

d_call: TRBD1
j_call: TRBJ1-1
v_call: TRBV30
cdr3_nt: TGTGCCTGGGACAGGGCTCGCCCTGAAGCTTTCTTT
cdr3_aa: CAWDRARPEAFF

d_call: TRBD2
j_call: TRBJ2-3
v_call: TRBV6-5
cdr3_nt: TGTGCCAGCAGTTTAGCGGGAGTGGGCACAGATACGCAGTATTTT
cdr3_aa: CASSLAGVGTDTQYF

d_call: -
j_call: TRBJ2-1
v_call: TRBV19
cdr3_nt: TGTGCCAGTAGTAATACGAGGTATGAGCAGTTCTTC
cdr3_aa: CASSNTRYEQFF

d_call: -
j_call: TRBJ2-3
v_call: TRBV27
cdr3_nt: TGTGCCAGCAAGCGGGCCCCAAGCACAGATACGCAGTATTTT
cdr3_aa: CASKRAPSTDTQYF

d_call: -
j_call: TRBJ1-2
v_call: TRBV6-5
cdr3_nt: TGTGCCAGCAGTTACTCGATGCAGAATAACTATGGCTACACCTTC
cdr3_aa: CASSYSMQNNYGYTF

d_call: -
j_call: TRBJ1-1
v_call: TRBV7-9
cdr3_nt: TGTGCCAGCAGCTTACAGGGGAACACTGAAGCTTTCTTT
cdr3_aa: CASSLQGNTEAFF

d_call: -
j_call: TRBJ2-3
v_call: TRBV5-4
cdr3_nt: TGTGCCAGCAGCTGGACTAGCACAGATACGCAGTATTTT
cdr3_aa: CASSWTSTDTQYF

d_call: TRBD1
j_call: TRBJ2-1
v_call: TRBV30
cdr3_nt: TGTGCCTGGAGTGCGGGACAGGGGGCGCAGGTGCAGTTCTTC
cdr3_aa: CAWSAGQGAQVQFF

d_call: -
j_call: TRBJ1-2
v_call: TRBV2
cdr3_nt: TGTGCCAGCAGTGGGGGGGGGACTTATGGCTACACCTTC
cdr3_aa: CASSGGGTYGYTF

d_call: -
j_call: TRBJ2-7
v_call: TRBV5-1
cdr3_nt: TGCGCCAGCAGCTTAGACCCCAATACTATATCCTACGAGCAGTACTTC
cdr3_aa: CASSLDPNTISYEQYF

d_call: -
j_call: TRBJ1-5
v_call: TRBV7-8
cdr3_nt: TGTGCCAGCAGCATGTCCCCCGGGGTCATCAATCAGCACCAGCATTTT
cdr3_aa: CASSMSPGVINQHQHF

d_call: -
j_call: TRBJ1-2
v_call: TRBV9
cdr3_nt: TGTGCCAGCAGCGGGCGGCCGGGTGGCTACACCTTC
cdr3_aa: CASSGRPGGYTF

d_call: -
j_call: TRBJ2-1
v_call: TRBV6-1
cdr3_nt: TGTGCCAGCGGCGTGGGAGGAGTGAATGAGCAGTTCTTC
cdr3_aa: CASGVGGVNEQFF

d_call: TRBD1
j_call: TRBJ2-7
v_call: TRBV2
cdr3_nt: TGTGCCAGCAGTGTAACCGGGGTGGGACAGGTCTCCTACGAGCAGTACTTC
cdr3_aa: CASSVTGVGQVSYEQYF

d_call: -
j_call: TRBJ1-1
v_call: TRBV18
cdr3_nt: TGTGCCAGCTCGCCAAATACAGGGAAGTACTTTGAAGCTTTCTTT
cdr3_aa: CASSPNTGKYFEAFF

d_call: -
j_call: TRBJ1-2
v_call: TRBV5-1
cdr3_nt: TGCGCCAGCAGCTTGGATTCCTCTAACTATGGCTACACCTTC
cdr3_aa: CASSLDSSNYGYTF

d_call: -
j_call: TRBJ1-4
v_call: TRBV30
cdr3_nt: TGTGCCTGGAGTGACGGGCCGGGGAATGAAAAACTGTTTTTT
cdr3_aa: CAWSDGPGNEKLFF

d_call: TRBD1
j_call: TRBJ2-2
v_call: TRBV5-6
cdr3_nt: TGTGCCAGCAGCACGACAGGGGGCACCGGGGAGCTGTTTTTT
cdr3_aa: CASSTTGGTGELFF